This section outlines one TCR beta chain sequence together with its context. No antigen is known for it. This CDR3 has 13 residues. CDR1 ENHRY and CDR2 SYGVKD come from the germline V gene. V was clipped by 7 bases and J by 3 bases, with 10 bases between them. Only Caucasian adults living in Nashville, Tennessee made up the donor group. This sample is drawn from a study of shared clonotypes between healthy human individuals. Roughly 200 ng DNA, 30,000 to 35,000 T cell genomes, went into each sorted-subset replicate PCR. Produced via immunoSEQ multiplex PCR; TCRdb's table is partial and in-frame only. The sample contains around 1 million clones, over 75% of which appear only once. Regarding the study as a whole: The donor pool, a small one, limited the genetic and exposure-history diversity represented. The study found lower generation probabilities in non-shared clonotypes than in those shared by all four donors.

This chain uses TRBV10-3 with TRBJ1-5, with D possibly matching TRBD1 (5 bases). The material sequenced was memory CD4+ T cells sorted from blood. Subset of the sample: CD45RA-negative fraction. This TCR was sampled from a man between 18 and 35 years old in good health. The CDR3: CAIKWGDNQPQHF. The CDR3 DNA follows: TGTGCCATCAAGTGGGGGGACAATCAGCCCCAGCATTTT.